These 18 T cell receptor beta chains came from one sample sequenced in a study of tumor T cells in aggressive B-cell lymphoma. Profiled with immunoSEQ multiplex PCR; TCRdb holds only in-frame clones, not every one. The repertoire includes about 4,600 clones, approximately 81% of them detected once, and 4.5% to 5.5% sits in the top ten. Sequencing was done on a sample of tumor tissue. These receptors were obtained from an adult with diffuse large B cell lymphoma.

The CDR3 coding sequence is TGTGCCAGCAGTGGGCTGGAGCGGGGCCACAATGAGCAGTTCTTC. Translating it yields CASSGLERGHNEQFF. The rearrangement joins TRBV2 to TRBJ2-1; 7 nucleotides line up with TRBD2. With V trimmed by 4 bases and J by 5 bases, 8 bases remained unmatched. Germline values: CDR1 SNHLY, CDR2 FYNNEI. The CDR3 is made up of 15 amino acids.

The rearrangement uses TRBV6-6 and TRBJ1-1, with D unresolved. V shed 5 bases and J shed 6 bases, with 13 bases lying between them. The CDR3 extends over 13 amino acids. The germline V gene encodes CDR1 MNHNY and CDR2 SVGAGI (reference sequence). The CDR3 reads CASSPFGGAEAFF. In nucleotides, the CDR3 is TGTGCCAGCAGTCCCTTCGGCGGGGCTGAAGCTTTCTTT.

Here the CDR3 reads CASSSVTGAGDEQYF. Written as DNA, the CDR3 is TGTGCCAGCAGCTCTGTGACAGGGGCGGGGGACGAGCAGTACTTC. This chain links TRBV11-2 with TRBJ2-7, with a tentative D call TRBD1 (8 bases). CDR1 is SGHAT, CDR2 FQNNGV, per germline. Trimming took off 4 bases at V and 5 bases at J, with 18 bases between the two ends. This CDR3 is 15 amino acids long.

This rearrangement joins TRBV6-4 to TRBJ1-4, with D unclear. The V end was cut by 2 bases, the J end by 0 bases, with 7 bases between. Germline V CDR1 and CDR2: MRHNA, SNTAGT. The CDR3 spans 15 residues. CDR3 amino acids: CASSDEGATNEKLFF. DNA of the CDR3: TGTGCCAGCAGTGACGAGGGCGCAACTAATGAAAAACTGTTTTTT.

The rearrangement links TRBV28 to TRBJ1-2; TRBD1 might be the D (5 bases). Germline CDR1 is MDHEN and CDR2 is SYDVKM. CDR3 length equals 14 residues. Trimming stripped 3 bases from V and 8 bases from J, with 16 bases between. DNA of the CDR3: TGTGCCAGCAGTTTTCCGACAGTGGGAATCGGCTACACCTTC. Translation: CASSFPTVGIGYTF.

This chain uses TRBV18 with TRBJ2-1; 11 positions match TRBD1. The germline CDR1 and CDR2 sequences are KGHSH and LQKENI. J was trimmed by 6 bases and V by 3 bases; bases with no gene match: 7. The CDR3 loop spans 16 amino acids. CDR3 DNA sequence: TGTGCCAGCTCACCCATAAGGGGGACAGGGGGCAATGAGCAGTTCTTC. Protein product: CASSPIRGTGGNEQFF.

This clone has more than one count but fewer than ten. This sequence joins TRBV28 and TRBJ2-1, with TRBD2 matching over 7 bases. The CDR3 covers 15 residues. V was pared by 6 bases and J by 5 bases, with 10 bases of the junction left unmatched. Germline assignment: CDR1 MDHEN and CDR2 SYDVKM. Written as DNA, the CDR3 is TGTGCCAGCAGATCCCCCGGGACTATCCACAATGAGCAGTTCTTC. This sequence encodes CASRSPGTIHNEQFF.

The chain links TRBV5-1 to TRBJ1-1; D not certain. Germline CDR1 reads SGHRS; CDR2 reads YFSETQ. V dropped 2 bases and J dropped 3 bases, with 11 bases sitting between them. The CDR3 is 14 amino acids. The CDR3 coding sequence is TGCGCCAGCAGCTTTATAAAACCAGACACTGAAGCTTTCTTT. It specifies CASSFIKPDTEAFF.

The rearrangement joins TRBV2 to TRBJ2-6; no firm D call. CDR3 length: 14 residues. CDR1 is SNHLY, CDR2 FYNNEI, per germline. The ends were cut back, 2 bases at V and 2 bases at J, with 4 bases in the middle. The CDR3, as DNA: TGTGCCAGCAGTGAACGGGCTGGGGCCAACGTCCTGACTTTC. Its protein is CASSERAGANVLTF.

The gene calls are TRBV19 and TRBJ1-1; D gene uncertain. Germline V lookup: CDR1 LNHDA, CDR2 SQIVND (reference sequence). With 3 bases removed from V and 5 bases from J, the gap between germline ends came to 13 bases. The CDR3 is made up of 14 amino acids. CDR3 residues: CASSMRQRGTEAFF. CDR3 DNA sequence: TGTGCCAGTAGTATGAGGCAGCGGGGTACTGAAGCTTTCTTT.

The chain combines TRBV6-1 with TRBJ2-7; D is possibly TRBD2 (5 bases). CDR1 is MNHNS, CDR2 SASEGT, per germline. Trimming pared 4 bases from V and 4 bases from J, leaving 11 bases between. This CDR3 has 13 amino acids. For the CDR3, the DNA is TGTGCCAGCAGTGGTGGCGGGTTATACGAGCAGTACTTC. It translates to CASSGGGLYEQYF.

In DNA form, the CDR3 reads TGTGCCAGCAGCCTAGAGGTACGAGGGGGAGCTTTCTTT. Amino acids: CASSLEVRGGAFF. The V and J genes are TRBV14 and TRBJ1-1; tentatively, D is TRBD1 (6 bases). Deletions cut 4 bases from V and 10 bases from J, with 16 bases between. Germline V gene lookup returns CDR1 SGHDN and CDR2 FVKESK. This CDR3 is built from 13 residues.

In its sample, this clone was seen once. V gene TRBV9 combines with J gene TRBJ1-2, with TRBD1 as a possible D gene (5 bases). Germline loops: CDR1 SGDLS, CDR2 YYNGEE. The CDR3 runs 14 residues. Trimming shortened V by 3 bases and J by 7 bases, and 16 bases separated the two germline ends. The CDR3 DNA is TGTGCCAGCAGCGCCTCCCCAGGGTCGGTTGGCTACACCTTC. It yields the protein CASSASPGSVGYTF.

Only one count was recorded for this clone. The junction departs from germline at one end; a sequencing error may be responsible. CDR3 sequence reads: CASTTSDFQGTQYF. For the CDR3, the DNA is TGTGCCAGCACTACTTCGGACTTTCAAGGGACCCAGTACTTC. The chain has TRBV11-2 and TRBJ2-5, with D perhaps matching TRBD2 (5 bases). Germline loops: CDR1 SGHAT, CDR2 FQNNGV. The CDR3 consists of 14 residues.

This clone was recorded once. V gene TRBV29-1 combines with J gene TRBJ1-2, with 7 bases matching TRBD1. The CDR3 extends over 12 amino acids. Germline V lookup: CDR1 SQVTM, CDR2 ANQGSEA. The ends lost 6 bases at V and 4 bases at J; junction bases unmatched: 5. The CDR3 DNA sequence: TGCAGCGTCTCTGGGACAGCCTATGGCTACACCTTC. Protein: CSVSGTAYGYTF. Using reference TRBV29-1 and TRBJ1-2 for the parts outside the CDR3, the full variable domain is SAVISQKPSRDICQRGTSLTIQCQVDSQVTMMFWYRQQPGQSLTLIATANQGSEATYESGFVIDKFPISRPNLTFSTLTVSNMSPEDSSIYLCSVSGTAYGYTFGSGTRLTVV.

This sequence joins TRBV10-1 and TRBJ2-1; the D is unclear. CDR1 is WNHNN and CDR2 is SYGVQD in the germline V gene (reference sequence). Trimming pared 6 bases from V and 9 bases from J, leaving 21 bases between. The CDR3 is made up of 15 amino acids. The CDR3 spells CASRAESSNPSEQFF. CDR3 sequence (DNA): TGCGCCAGCAGGGCGGAGAGCTCGAACCCCAGTGAGCAGTTCTTC.

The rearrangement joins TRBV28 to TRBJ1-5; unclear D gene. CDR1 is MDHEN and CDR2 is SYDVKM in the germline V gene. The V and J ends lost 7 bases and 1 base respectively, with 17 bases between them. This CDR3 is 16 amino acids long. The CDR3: CASTLLSRGSNQPQHF. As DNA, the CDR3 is TGTGCCAGCACATTATTATCGCGAGGGAGCAATCAGCCCCAGCATTTT.

The DNA of the CDR3 is TGTGCCAGCAGCTTGAGACTGACTGAAGCTTTCTTT. This codes for CASSLRLTEAFF. The rearrangement links TRBV5-5 to TRBJ1-1, with D hard to call. Germline V gene sequence: CDR1 SGHKS, CDR2 YYEKEE (reference sequence). Trimming removed 1 base from V and 5 bases from J, with 6 bases in between. The CDR3 contains 12 residues.